The 11 T cell receptor beta chains below all came from one sample that was sequenced in a study of blood T cell repertoires in COVID-19. The table came from immunoSEQ multiplex PCR; TCRdb's copy has only in-frame clones and leaves some out. This table holds about 130,000 clones, roughly 80% found once. The sample comprised PBMCs or T cells enriched from blood (not recorded which). The receptors stem from a man aged 50 or older who had recovered from COVID-19.

The rearrangement links TRBV18 to TRBJ1-3; tentative D call: TRBD1 (6 bases). In germline, CDR1 is KGHSH, CDR2 LQKENI. CDR3 length: 13 residues. CDR3 sequence (DNA): TGTGCGACAACCACCGGACAGGGAAACACCATATATTTT. Translating gives CATTTGQGNTIYF.

This chain links TRBV9 with TRBJ2-1; D perhaps matches TRBD2 (6 bases). The germline V gene has CDR1 SGDLS and CDR2 YYNGEE. Trimming removed 0 bases from V and 9 bases from J, with 10 bases in between. This CDR3 is built from 13 residues. The CDR3 sequence: CASSVARGTEQFF. The CDR3 DNA reads as TGTGCCAGCAGCGTAGCTCGGGGGACTGAGCAGTTCTTC.

This chain connects TRBV4-2 to TRBJ2-2, with 9 bases that match TRBD2. V shed 1 base, J shed 2 bases, and the junction held 8 bases outside the gene matches. Germline V gene sequence: CDR1 LGHNA, CDR2 YNFKEQ. The CDR3 length is 18 residues. CDR3 bases: TGTGCCAGCAGCCAAGGCAGAGCGGGGGGCCTTAACACCGGGGAGCTGTTTTTT. Translation: CASSQGRAGGLNTGELFF.

The V and J genes are TRBV10-1 and TRBJ2-7; tentative D call: TRBD1 (5 bases). With 2 bases removed from V and 2 bases from J, the gap between germline ends came to 10 bases. CDR3 size: 14 residues. Germline V gene lookup returns CDR1 WNHNN and CDR2 SYGVQD (reference sequence). CDR3 residues: CASSEDRGAYEQYF. The CDR3 DNA reads as TGCGCCAGCAGTGAGGACAGAGGAGCCTACGAGCAGTACTTC.

J is TRBJ2-6 and V is TRBV7-9; possible D gene TRBD1, 5 bases. This CDR3 is 17 amino acids long. Trimming cost V 0 bases and J 0 bases, with 9 bases left between them. Per germline, CDR1 SEHNR and CDR2 FQNEAQ (reference sequence). DNA for the CDR3: TGTGCCAGCAGCTTAGCAGGGGCTTTCTCTGGGGCCAACGTCCTGACTTTC. Protein sequence: CASSLAGAFSGANVLTF.

The rearrangement uses TRBV3-1 (or the pseudogene TRBV3-2) and TRBJ2-1; 9 nucleotides agree with TRBD1. The trim removed 5 bases at V and 2 bases at J, leaving 4 bases unmatched. CDR1 is LGHDT, CDR2 YNNKEL, per germline (reference sequence). CDR3 length: 15 amino acids. Here the CDR3 reads CASSNRDRAYNEQFF. CDR3 bases: TGTGCCAGCAGCAACCGGGACAGGGCCTACAATGAGCAGTTCTTC.

The V gene is TRBV4-1, the J gene TRBJ1-4; D is unresolved. The V end lost 0 bases, the J end lost 14 bases, and 10 bases lay between the germline ends. Germline assignment: CDR1 MGHRA and CDR2 YSYEKL. The CDR3 totals 12 residues. This CDR3 reads CASSQDYIFLFF. The DNA for the CDR3 is TGCGCCAGCAGCCAAGATTACATATTTCTGTTTTTT.

The rearrangement uses TRBV14 and TRBJ1-2; 12 nucleotides agree with TRBD1. The CDR3 is 14 residues long. From germline, CDR1 is SGHDN and CDR2 FVKESK. J gave up 7 bases and V 3 bases, and 3 bases lay outside the gene matches. Written as DNA, the CDR3 is TGTGCCAGCAGCCATGAGGGACAGGGGGCTGGCTACACCTTC. Residues: CASSHEGQGAGYTF.

V and J are TRBV2 and TRBJ1-4; D is ambiguous. CDR3 length equals 13 residues. Trimming shortened V by 6 bases and J by 8 bases, and 13 bases separated the two germline ends. CDR1 and CDR2 from the germline V gene are SNHLY and FYNNEI. Here the CDR3 DNA reads TGTGCCAGCAGGATAGCGCCGATGGAAAAACTGTTTTTT. It codes for CASRIAPMEKLFF.

The chain has TRBV10-3 and TRBJ2-3; 12 positions match TRBD2. J was trimmed by 6 bases and V by 4 bases; bases with no gene match: 5. Germline V lookup: CDR1 ENHRY, CDR2 SYGVKD. This CDR3 spans 15 amino acids. The CDR3: CAISASGGAADTQYF. CDR3 nucleotide sequence: TGTGCCATCAGTGCTAGCGGGGGGGCTGCCGATACGCAGTATTTT.

This chain joins TRBV5-4 and TRBJ1-4; maybe TRBD1 (6 bases). CDR3 length: 15 residues. Trimming shortened V by 4 bases and J by 1 base, and 11 bases separated the two germline ends. From germline, CDR1 is SGHNT and CDR2 YYREEE (reference sequence). The CDR3 DNA reads as TGTGCCAGCAGCACACAGGGATTAACTAATGAAAAACTGTTTTTT. Protein: CASSTQGLTNEKLFF.